This T cell receptor beta chain stems from a study of T cell clusters in autoimmune cytopenias. Some 38,000 genome equivalents of blood DNA were amplified for TRB. Study-wide findings and caveats: Comparing secondary cytopenia with chronic lymphocytic leukemia showed no cluster-lack signature, apparently masked by lymphoma repertoire.

A remark on this clonotype: As yet, its antigen is unknown.

Per germline, CDR1 MNHNS and CDR2 SASEGT. The CDR3 loop spans 15 amino acids. One tube held mixed TRB-A and TRB-B primer pools for touch-down PCR. TCRdb reprocessed the multiplex PCR reads and stores each CDR3 protein as one record, lacking DNA. This sample's table reports more than 13,000 distinct CDR3 sequences. The TCR sequence derives from a human donor with an autoimmune cytopenia or autoimmune hepatitis (not recorded which). Material: peripheral blood. The rearrangement links TRBV6-1 to TRBJ1-5; TCRdb's D gene call, TRBD1, goes unchecked for lack of DNA. CDR3 amino acids: CASSYRGEIGQPQHF.